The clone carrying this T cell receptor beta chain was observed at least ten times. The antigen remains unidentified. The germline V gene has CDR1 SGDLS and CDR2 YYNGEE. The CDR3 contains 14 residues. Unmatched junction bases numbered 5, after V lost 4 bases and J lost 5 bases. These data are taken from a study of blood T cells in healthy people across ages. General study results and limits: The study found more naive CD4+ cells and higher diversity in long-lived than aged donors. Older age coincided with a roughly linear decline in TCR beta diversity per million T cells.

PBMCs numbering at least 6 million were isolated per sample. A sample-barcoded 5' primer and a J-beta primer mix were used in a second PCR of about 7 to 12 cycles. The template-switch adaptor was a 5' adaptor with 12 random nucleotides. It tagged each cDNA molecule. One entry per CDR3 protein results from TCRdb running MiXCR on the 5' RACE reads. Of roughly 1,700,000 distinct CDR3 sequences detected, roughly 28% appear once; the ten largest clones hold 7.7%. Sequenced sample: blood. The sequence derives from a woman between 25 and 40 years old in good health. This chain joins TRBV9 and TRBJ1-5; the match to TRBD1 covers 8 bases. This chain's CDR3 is CASSYDRGHQPQHF. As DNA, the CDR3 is TGTGCCAGCAGCTATGACAGGGGACATCAGCCCCAGCATTTT.